This T cell receptor (beta chain) was observed in a study of siplizumab effects on memory and regulatory T cells. Each sample contributed 75,000 to 100,000 TCR templates to the assay. TCRdb keeps only in-frame clones here, not all; method: immunoSEQ multiplex PCR. The profile shows about 100,000 clones, more than 85% of them singletons. Per germline, CDR1 SGHNT and CDR2 YENEEA. Trimming shortened V by 5 bases and J by 4 bases, and 7 bases separated the two germline ends. The CDR3 loop spans 12 amino acids. This chain links TRBV11-3 with TRBJ2-3; D not resolved. The sequence derives from a human donor in good health. Sequencing used CD4+ T cells sorted from blood. CDR3 loop: CASSRDSDTQYF. The CDR3 coding sequence is TGTGCCAGCAGCAGGGATTCAGATACGCAGTATTTT.